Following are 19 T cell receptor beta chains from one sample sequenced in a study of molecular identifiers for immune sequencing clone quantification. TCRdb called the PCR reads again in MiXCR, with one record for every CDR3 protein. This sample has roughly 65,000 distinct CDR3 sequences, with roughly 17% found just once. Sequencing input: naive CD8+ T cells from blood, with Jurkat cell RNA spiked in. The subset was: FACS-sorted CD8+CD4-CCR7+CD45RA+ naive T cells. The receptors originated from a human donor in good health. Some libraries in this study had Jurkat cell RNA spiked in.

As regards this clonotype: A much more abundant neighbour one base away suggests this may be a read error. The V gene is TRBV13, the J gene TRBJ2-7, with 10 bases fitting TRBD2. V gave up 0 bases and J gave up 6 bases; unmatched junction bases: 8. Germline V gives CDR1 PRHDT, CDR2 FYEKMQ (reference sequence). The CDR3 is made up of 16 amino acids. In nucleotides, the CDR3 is TGTGCCAGCAGCTTAGGAGGGACTAGCGTTGAGTGCGAGCAGTACTTC. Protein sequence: CASSLGGTSVECEQYF.

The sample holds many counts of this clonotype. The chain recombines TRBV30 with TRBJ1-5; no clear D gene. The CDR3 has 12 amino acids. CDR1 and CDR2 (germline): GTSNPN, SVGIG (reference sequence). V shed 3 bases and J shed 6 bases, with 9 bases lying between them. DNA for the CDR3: TGTGCCTGGAGAACTGGTAGTCAGCCCCAGCATTTT. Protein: CAWRTGSQPQHF. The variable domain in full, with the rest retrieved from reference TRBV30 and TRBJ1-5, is SQTIHQWPATLVQPVGSPLSLECTVEGTSNPNLYWYRQAAGRGLQLLFYSVGIGQISSEVPQNLSASRPQDRQFILSSKKLLLSDSGFYLCAWRTGSQPQHFGDGTRLSIL.

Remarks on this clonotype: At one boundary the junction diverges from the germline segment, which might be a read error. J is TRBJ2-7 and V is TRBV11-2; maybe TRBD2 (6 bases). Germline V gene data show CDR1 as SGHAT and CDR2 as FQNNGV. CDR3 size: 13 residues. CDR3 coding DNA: TGTGCCTGCAGCTCCTGGGACTTCTACGAGCAGTACTTC. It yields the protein CACSSWDFYEQYF.

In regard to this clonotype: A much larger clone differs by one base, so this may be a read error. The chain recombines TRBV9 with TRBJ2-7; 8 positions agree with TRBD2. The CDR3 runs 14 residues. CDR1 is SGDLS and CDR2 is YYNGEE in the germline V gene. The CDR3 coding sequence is TGTGCCAGCAGCGCAGCGGGAGACGGGTACGGGCAGTACTTC. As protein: CASSAAGDGYGQYF. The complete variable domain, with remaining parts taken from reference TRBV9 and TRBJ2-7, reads DSGVTQTPKHLITATGQRVTLRCSPRSGDLSVYWYQQSLDQGLQFLIQYYNGEERAKGNILERFSAQQFPDLHSELNLSSLELGDSALYFCASSAAGDGYGQYFGPGTRLTVT.

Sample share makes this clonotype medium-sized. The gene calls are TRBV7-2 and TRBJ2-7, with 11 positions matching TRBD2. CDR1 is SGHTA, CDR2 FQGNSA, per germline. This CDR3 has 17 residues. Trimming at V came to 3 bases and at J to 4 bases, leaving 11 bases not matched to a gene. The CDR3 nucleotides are TGTGCCAGCAGCTTGGGATCACCGGGACTAGCGGAGTACGAGCAGTACTTC. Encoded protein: CASSLGSPGLAEYEQYF.

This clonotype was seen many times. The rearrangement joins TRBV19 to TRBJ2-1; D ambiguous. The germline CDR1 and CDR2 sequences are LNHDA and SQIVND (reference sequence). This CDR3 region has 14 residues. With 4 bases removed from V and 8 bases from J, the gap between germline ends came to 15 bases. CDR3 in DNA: TGTGCCAGTAGTACGCCTACCTCAAGCCATGAGCAGTTCTTC. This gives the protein CASSTPTSSHEQFF.

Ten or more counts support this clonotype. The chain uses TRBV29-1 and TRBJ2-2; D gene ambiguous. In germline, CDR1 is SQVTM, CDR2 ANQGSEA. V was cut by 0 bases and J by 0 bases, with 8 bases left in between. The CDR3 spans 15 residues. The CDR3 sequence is CSVEEGTSNTGELFF. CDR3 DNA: TGCAGCGTTGAAGAGGGCACTTCGAACACCGGGGAGCTGTTTTTT.

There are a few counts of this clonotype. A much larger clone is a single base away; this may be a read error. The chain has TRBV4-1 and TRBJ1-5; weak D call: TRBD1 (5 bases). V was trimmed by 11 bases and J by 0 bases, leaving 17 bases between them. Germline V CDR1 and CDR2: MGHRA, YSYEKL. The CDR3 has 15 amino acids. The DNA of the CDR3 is TGCGCCGCCGCCCCCCAGGGTTATAGCAATCAGCCCCAGCATTTT. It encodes CAAAPQGYSNQPQHF.

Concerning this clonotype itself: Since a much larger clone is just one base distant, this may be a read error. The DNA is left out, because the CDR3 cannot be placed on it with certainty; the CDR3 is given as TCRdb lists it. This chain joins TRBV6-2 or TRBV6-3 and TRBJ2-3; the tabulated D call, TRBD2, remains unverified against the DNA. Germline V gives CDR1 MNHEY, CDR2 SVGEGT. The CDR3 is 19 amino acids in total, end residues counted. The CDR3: CASSGGDLIFGIGTDTRYF.

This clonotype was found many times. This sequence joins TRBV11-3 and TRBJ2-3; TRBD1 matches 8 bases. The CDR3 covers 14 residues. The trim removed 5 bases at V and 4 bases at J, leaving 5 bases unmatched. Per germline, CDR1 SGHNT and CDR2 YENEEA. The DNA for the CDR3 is TGTGCCAGCAGCACAGGACAGGGCGCAGATACGCAGTATTTT. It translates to CASSTGQGADTQYF.

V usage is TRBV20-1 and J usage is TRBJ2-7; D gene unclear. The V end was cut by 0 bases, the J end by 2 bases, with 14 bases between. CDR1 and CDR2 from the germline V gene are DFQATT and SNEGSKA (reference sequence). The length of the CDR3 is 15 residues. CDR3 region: CSARDFRSSTYEQYF. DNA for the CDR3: TGCAGTGCTAGAGATTTTAGGTCTTCAACCTACGAGCAGTACTTC.

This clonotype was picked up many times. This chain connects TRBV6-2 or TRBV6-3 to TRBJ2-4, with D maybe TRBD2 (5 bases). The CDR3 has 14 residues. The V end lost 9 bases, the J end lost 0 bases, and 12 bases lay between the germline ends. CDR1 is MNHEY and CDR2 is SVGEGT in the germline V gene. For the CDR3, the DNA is TGTGCCAGTGCGGGTGTTTTAGCCAAAAACATTCAGTACTTC. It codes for CASAGVLAKNIQYF.

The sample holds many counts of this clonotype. The CDR3 DNA sequence: TGTGCCAGCAGCCCAGACACGGGGATCCAAGAGACCCAGTACTTC. It is translated as CASSPDTGIQETQYF. V is TRBV7-9 and J is TRBJ2-5; D might be TRBD2 (5 bases). The V gene's germline CDR1 is SEHNR and CDR2 FQNEAQ (reference sequence). Between the trimmed V and J ends, which lost 5 bases and 1 base, there was a span of 14 bases. The CDR3 runs to 15 residues.

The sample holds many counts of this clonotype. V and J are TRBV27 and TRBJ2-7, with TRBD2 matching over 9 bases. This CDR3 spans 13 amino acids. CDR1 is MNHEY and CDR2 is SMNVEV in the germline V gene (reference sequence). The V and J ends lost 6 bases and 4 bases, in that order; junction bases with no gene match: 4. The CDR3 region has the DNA TGTGCCAGCAGAAGCGGGAGGTCATACGAGCAGTACTTC. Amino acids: CASRSGRSYEQYF.

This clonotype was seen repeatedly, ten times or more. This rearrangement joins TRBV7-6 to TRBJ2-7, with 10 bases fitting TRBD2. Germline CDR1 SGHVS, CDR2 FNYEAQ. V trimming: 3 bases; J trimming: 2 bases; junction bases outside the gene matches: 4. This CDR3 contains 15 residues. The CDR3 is CASSFGLAATYEQYF. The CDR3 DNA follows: TGTGCCAGCAGCTTCGGACTAGCGGCCACCTACGAGCAGTACTTC. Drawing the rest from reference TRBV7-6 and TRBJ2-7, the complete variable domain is GAGVSQSPRYKVTKRGQDVALRCDPISGHVSLYWYRQALGQGPEFLTYFNYEAQQDKSGLPNDRFSAERPEGSISTLTIQRTEQRDSAMYRCASSFGLAATYEQYFGPGTRLTVT.

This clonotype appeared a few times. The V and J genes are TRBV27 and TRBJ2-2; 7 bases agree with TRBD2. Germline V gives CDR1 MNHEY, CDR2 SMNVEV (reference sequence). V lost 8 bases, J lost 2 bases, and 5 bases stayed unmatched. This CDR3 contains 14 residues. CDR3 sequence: CASEPGLNTGELFF. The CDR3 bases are TGTGCCAGCGAACCGGGACTAAACACCGGGGAGCTGTTTTTT.

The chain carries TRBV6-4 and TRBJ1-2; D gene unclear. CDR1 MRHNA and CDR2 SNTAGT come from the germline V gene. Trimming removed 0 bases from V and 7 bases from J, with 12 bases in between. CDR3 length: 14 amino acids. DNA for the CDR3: TGTGCCAGCAGTGACTCAAGGACGCAGAGTGGCTACACCTTC. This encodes CASSDSRTQSGYTF.

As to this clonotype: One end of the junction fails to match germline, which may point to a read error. The DNA for the CDR3 is TGTGCCAGCGGCTTAACCGGACTAGCGGGAGCCGGGGAGCTGTTTTTT. Its protein product is CASGLTGLAGAGELFF. This sequence joins TRBV7-9 and TRBJ2-2, with 13 bases fitting TRBD2. CDR1 and CDR2 (germline): SEHNR, FQNEAQ (reference sequence). The CDR3 length is 16 residues.

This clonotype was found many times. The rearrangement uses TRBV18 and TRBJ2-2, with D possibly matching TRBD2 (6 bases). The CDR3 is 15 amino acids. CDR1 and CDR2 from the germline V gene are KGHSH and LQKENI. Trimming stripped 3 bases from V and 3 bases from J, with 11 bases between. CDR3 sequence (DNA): TGTGCCAGCTCACCCTCCTGGGACTACACCGGGGAGCTGTTTTTT. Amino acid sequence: CASSPSWDYTGELFF.